A single sample is the source of the 24 T cell receptor beta chains below, sequenced in a study of kidney transplant recipient with SARS-CoV-2 infection. TCRdb re-called the reads through MiXCR, storing one row per CDR3 protein. The sample shows about 240,000 distinct CDR3 sequences, about 28% of them seen only once. The sample in question was a blood sample, obtained at baseline and between days 110 and 120 from a kidney transplant recipient. These receptor sequences come from a male patient between 25 and 39 years old who had COVID-19 and was a kidney transplant recipient. Some T cells may arise from the graft donor.

This clonotype was counted at least ten times. The chain joins TRBV12-2 to TRBJ1-2. TRBV12-2 is designated a pseudogene. The CDR3 covers 17 residues. The CDR3 DNA reads TGTGCAAGTCGCATCGGGGTGACTCCACGAAAGACCTATGGCTACACCTTC. Protein product: CASRIGVTPRKTYGYTF.

The rearrangement joins TRBV28 to TRBJ2-5, with 8 nucleotides matching TRBD1. Germline V gene sequence: CDR1 MDHEN, CDR2 SYDVKM. V shed 8 bases, J shed 4 bases, and the junction held 9 bases outside the gene matches. The CDR3 runs 14 residues. The CDR3 is CASRPGDRTETQYF. CDR3 DNA sequence: TGTGCCAGCCGCCCTGGGGACAGGACAGAGACCCAGTACTTC.

Many counts were recorded for this clonotype. V is TRBV27 and J is TRBJ2-2, with D hard to call. The V end was cut by 4 bases, the J end by 3 bases, with 9 bases between. The CDR3 consists of 14 residues. From germline, CDR1 is MNHEY and CDR2 SMNVEV (reference sequence). The CDR3 loop reads CASSWFSDTGELFF. CDR3 DNA sequence: TGTGCCAGCAGTTGGTTTTCGGACACCGGGGAGCTGTTTTTT.

Concerning this clonotype: This may be a read error, as it is one base from a much larger clone. The chain recombines TRBV19 with TRBJ1-1; D is ambiguous. The CDR3 contains 13 residues. V dropped 6 bases and J dropped 4 bases, with 12 bases sitting between them. Germline V CDR1 and CDR2: LNHDA, SQIVND (reference sequence). The CDR3 protein is CASREGFSTEAFF. In DNA form, the CDR3 reads TGTGCCAGTAGGGAGGGATTCTCCACTGAAGCTTTCTTT. The whole variable domain, remainder taken from reference TRBV19 and TRBJ1-1, is DGGITQSPKYLFRKEGQNVTLSCEQNLNHDAMYWYRQDPGQGLRLIYYSQIVNDFQKGDIAEGYSVSREKKESFPLTVTSAQKNPTAFYLCASREGFSTEAFFGQGTRLTVV.

Notes on this clonotype: Possible read error: a much larger clone is one base away. This chain links TRBV7-9 with TRBJ1-2; D not resolved. This CDR3 comprises 17 residues. CDR1 and CDR2 (germline): SEHNR, FQNEAQ (reference sequence). CDR3: CASSQAKYHGKTYGCTF. The DNA of the CDR3 is TGTGCCAGCAGCCAGGCTAAATACCATGGAAAGACCTATGGCTGCACCTTC.

The table lists this clonotype with many counts. The chain carries TRBV29-1 and TRBJ1-1, with D perhaps matching TRBD1 (5 bases). Trimming took off 7 bases at V and 1 base at J, with 10 bases between the two ends. This CDR3 is 12 amino acids long. CDR1 and CDR2 from the germline V gene are SQVTM and ANQGSEA. CDR3 region: CSALRGNTEAFF. CDR3 in DNA: TGCAGCGCCCTAAGGGGGAACACTGAAGCTTTCTTT.

This clonotype was seen many times. The DNA is omitted, as the CDR3 cannot be located on it reliably, and the CDR3 follows TCRdb's listing. The V gene is TRBV7-5, the J gene TRBJ1-2. TRBV7-5 is given as a pseudogene. The CDR3 has 19 amino acids, counting both end residues. CDR3 amino acids: CISVPEMASEVGKTYGYTF.

This clonotype occurred many times. This sequence joins TRBV5-1 and TRBJ2-7; D is perhaps TRBD1 (6 bases). Germline lookup yields CDR1 SGHRS and CDR2 YFSETQ. V gave up 1 base and J gave up 7 bases, with 18 bases separating them. The CDR3 has 15 amino acids. The CDR3 loop is CASSLFETGQREQYF. As DNA, the CDR3 is TGCGCCAGCAGCTTGTTCGAGACAGGCCAGAGAGAGCAGTACTTC.

Ten or more counts support this clonotype. The chain employs TRBV6-6 and TRBJ1-1; D is unresolved. CDR3 length: 13 amino acids. CDR1 is MNHNY, CDR2 SVGAGI, per germline (reference sequence). V shed 7 bases and J shed 5 bases, with 14 bases lying between them. CDR3 in DNA: TGTGCCAGCAATAGGCTGCAACAGACTGAAGCTTTCTTT. Protein: CASNRLQQTEAFF.

This clonotype came up many times. The chain couples TRBV3-1 to TRBJ2-1, with D uncertain. V lost 3 bases and J 8 bases, leaving 20 bases between the germline ends. The CDR3 contains 16 residues. The germline V gene encodes CDR1 LGHDT and CDR2 YNNKEL (reference sequence). CDR3 coding DNA: TGTGCCAGCAGCCAGGGGATCGTTGGGGATGGAGATGAGCAGTTCTTC. This sequence encodes CASSQGIVGDGDEQFF.

Worth noting for this clonotype: A much more abundant neighbour one base away suggests this may be a read error. The rearrangement uses TRBV3-2 and TRBJ2-7; TRBD2 was called by the table and not checked on the DNA. TRBV3-2 is a known pseudogene. CDR3 length: 14 residues. CDR3: CASRSSGSPDEQYF. The CDR3 DNA follows: TGTGCCAGCCGCAGTAGCGGGAGCCCTGACGAGCAGTACTTC.

Ten or more counts support this clonotype. CDR3: CASSPTGLVETQYF. In DNA, the CDR3 is TGTGCCAGCAGCCCGACAGGGTTGGTAGAGACCCAGTACTTC. The gene calls are TRBV6-5 and TRBJ2-5; TRBD1 matches at 7 bases. Germline V gene data show CDR1 as MNHEY and CDR2 as SVGAGI. This CDR3 comprises 14 residues. After removal of 6 bases from V and 4 bases from J, the junction contained 8 bases not matched to a gene.

This clonotype appeared a single time. A much larger clone differs from this one at a single base, so this may be a read error. The chain employs TRBV5-6 and TRBJ2-5, with a possible D match to TRBD1 (5 bases). The CDR3 contains 16 residues. Germline V gene sequence: CDR1 SGHDT, CDR2 YYEEEE. CDR3: CVSSLQGLTHQETQYF. CDR3 bases: TGTGTCAGCAGCCTCCAGGGCTTAACTCACCAAGAGACCCAGTACTTC.

This clonotype was seen a few times. The genes are TRBV19 and TRBJ2-3; TRBD1 or TRBD2 may be the D gene (6 bases each). Trimming left V 9 bases short and J 6 bases short, with 22 bases between. Per the germline V gene, CDR1 is LNHDA and CDR2 is SQIVND (reference sequence). This CDR3 spans 15 amino acids. The CDR3 is CASSPGAGGFDTQYF. CDR3 coding DNA: TGTGCCAGCTCGCCGGGGGCAGGTGGGTTTGATACGCAGTATTTT.

This clonotype was seen at least ten times. The V gene is TRBV30, the J gene TRBJ1-2; D gene uncertain. Germline loops: CDR1 GTSNPN, CDR2 SVGIG (reference sequence). V was trimmed by 4 bases and J by 4 bases, leaving 22 bases between them. CDR3 length: 16 residues. This CDR3 reads CAWNKLRYRKTYGYTF. The CDR3 DNA reads as TGTGCCTGGAATAAATTGCGTTATAGAAAGACCTATGGCTACACCTTC.

As regards this clonotype: A much larger clone sits a single nucleotide away, making a read error possible. The DNA of the CDR3 is TGTGCCAGCGGCTCCCAGCACCCAGCGGGAGTATACGAGCAGTACTTC. This sequence encodes CASGSQHPAGVYEQYF. The V gene is TRBV7-8, the J gene TRBJ2-7; 8 bases map to TRBD2. Per germline, CDR1 SGHVS and CDR2 FQNEAQ. The CDR3 runs 16 residues. J lost 4 bases, V lost 8 bases, and 16 bases had no gene match.

Notes on this clonotype: Sequence at one end of the junction differs from germline and may be a read error. The rearrangement links TRBV27 to TRBJ2-2; D gene ambiguous. The CDR3 extends over 13 amino acids. Germline CDR1 MNHEY, CDR2 SMNVEV (reference sequence). DNA of the CDR3: TGTACCAGCAGTCCCTTGGGTACCGGGGAGCTGTTTTTT. Its translation is CTSSPLGTGELFF.

J is TRBJ2-1 and V is TRBV6-5; 11 bases line up with TRBD1. The CDR3 contains 15 residues. CDR1 and CDR2 (germline): MNHEY, SVGAGI. The junction had 5 bases not matched to a gene; V was cut back by 5 bases and J by 5 bases. DNA of the CDR3: TGTGCCAGCAGTAAGGGACAGGGGGGGGACAATGAGCAGTTCTTC. Translated: CASSKGQGGDNEQFF.

This clonotype was seen only a few times. The rearrangement uses TRBV29-1 and TRBJ2-7; D is undetermined. This CDR3 is built from 13 residues. Germline-derived CDR1 and CDR2 are SQVTM and ANQGSEA. Trimming removed 3 bases at V and 6 bases at J, with 15 bases between. The CDR3 sequence is CSVEVGPGAEQYF. For the CDR3, the DNA is TGCAGCGTTGAGGTAGGGCCTGGTGCCGAGCAGTACTTC.

This clonotype showed up many times. V usage is TRBV18 and J usage is TRBJ1-2, with TRBD1 matching over 8 bases. CDR1 is KGHSH, CDR2 LQKENI, per germline. The junction had 7 bases not matched to a gene; V was cut back by 2 bases and J by 5 bases. The CDR3 runs 15 residues. CDR3 residues: CASSPGQGGRYGYTF. The DNA for the CDR3 is TGTGCCAGCTCACCAGGACAGGGAGGAAGGTATGGCTACACCTTC.

Details on this clonotype: A much more abundant neighbour one base away suggests this may be a read error. The chain carries TRBV4-1 and TRBJ2-2; possible D gene TRBD1, 6 bases. Per germline, CDR1 MGHRA and CDR2 YSYEKL. The CDR3 loop spans 15 amino acids. The CDR3, as DNA: TGCGCCGGCAGCCAAGGGCTCAGGGGTCCCGGGGAGCTGTTTTTT. Protein: CAGSQGLRGPGELFF.

The sample holds many counts of this clonotype. The chain has TRBV20-1 and TRBJ2-4; D not certain. Deletions cut 4 bases from V and 0 bases from J, with 13 bases between. Per the germline V gene, CDR1 is DFQATT and CDR2 is SNEGSKA (reference sequence). This CDR3 is 15 amino acids long. The DNA for the CDR3 is TGCAGTGCTACCTTGGAGCCATCAGCCAAAAACATTCAGTACTTC. Translation gives CSATLEPSAKNIQYF.

About this clonotype: A much larger clone lies one base from this, so it may be a read error. The chain is built from TRBV7-3 and TRBJ2-1; 11 bases match TRBD2. CDR1 and CDR2 from the germline V gene are SGHTA and FQGTGA. The CDR3 has 15 amino acids. Germline trimming cut 6 bases from V and 12 bases from J; bases unmatched to any gene: 13. CDR3 bases: TGTGCCAGCAGGTCTAGCGGGGGGACTATGGGTGGGCAGTTCTTC. Protein: CASRSSGGTMGGQFF.

Remarks on this clonotype: This may stem from a read error, because a much larger clone lies one nucleotide away. The V call is TRBV11-2, the J call TRBJ2-1; possible D gene TRBD1, 5 bases. Germline CDR1 is SGHAT and CDR2 is FQNNGV. V dropped 1 base and J dropped 4 bases, with 8 bases sitting between them. The CDR3 consists of 14 residues. CDR3 DNA sequence: TGTGCCAGCAGCTTAGCGAGACAGTACAATGAGCAGTTCTTC. It translates to CASSLARQYNEQFF.